Sequencing of this TCR beta chain was carried out in a study of beta chain features in type 1 diabetes. This clone was found a few times. Its antigen is currently unknown. The entirety of the isolated RNA underwent reverse transcription, so expressed TCRB transcripts were sequenced. Libraries were prepared by immunoSEQ multiplex PCR; TCRdb keeps only in-frame clonotypes and omits some of them. The sample includes roughly 150,000 clones, approximately 10% of them seen just once. Broader study findings: Patients with Type 1 diabetes showed moderately but significantly shorter TCRB CDR3s in all four CD4+ subsets. Across patients, naive, central memory and Treg TCRB repertoires exhibited apparently greater similarity than was observed across healthy donors.

Per the germline V gene, CDR1 is ENHRY and CDR2 is SYGVKD. V was cut by 6 bases and J by 5 bases, with 16 bases left in between. The CDR3 totals 14 residues. The sequence was collected from a woman in her thirties with type 1 diabetes. The sample consisted of central memory CD4+ T cells from blood. V and J are TRBV10-3 and TRBJ2-5, with D tentatively TRBD1 (6 bases). The DNA for the CDR3 is TGTGCCATCAGGCGGACAGACACCATGGAGACCCAGTACTTC. Encoded protein: CAIRRTDTMETQYF.